This T cell receptor (beta chain) comes out of a study of beta chain features in type 1 diabetes. TCRB transcripts that were expressed got sequenced, as all of the isolated RNA had been reverse transcribed. The repertoire was sequenced with immunoSEQ multiplex PCR; TCRdb's copy has only in-frame clones and lacks some. Of around 45,000 clones listed, roughly 47% are singletons. Sorting of CD4+ naive, central memory, regulatory and stem cell-like memory cells was performed via CD45RO/CCR7/CD25/CD127/CD95/CD27. Whole-study results and caveats: Any HLA-type effect on TCRB rearrangement remained unresolved here. TCRB CDR3s were moderately but significantly shorter in Type 1 diabetes patients in all four CD4+ subsets.

A note on this clone: Its antigen is undetermined.

The CDR3 loop spans 15 amino acids. CDR1 and CDR2 from the germline V gene are SGHVS and FQNEAQ. After removal of 5 bases from V and 0 bases from J, the junction contained 4 bases not matched to a gene. The TCR originated in a man aged 25 to 40 with type 1 diabetes. The chain recombines TRBV7-8 with TRBJ1-5, with TRBD1 identical over 7 bases. Sequencing used stem cell memory CD4+ T cells from blood. CDR3 DNA: TGTGCCAGCAGCGTGGACAGGTATAGCAATCAGCCCCAGCATTTT. Translating it yields CASSVDRYSNQPQHF.